These 18 T cell receptor beta chains were sequenced from one sample in a study of T cells after yellow fever vaccination. A single record per CDR3 protein comes from TCRdb applying MiXCR to the 5' RACE reads. Of 150,000 to 200,000 distinct CDR3 sequences listed, roughly 9% were seen once; the top ten hold roughly a third. Sequenced here: CD8+ T cells sorted from PBMCs, sampled 45 days after the yellow fever booster vaccination. All receptors come from a man younger than 35 who received the YFV17D yellow fever vaccine.

This clonotype came up a few times. The rearrangement joins TRBV6-6 to TRBJ1-2; D unresolved. Germline V CDR1 and CDR2: MNHNY, SVGAGI (reference sequence). CDR3 length equals 14 residues. Trimming took 8 bases from V and 0 from J, leaving 13 bases between them. Here the CDR3 DNA reads TGTGCCAGCGGAACTGTAACTTCTAACTATGGCTACACCTTC. Translation: CASGTVTSNYGYTF.

This clonotype was seen many times. V and J are TRBV27 and TRBJ1-5, with D uncertain. This CDR3 has 16 amino acids. V shed 4 bases and J shed 2 bases, with 15 bases lying between them. Germline V CDR1 and CDR2: MNHEY, SMNVEV (reference sequence). The CDR3 is CASSYYSDGRNQPQHF. In DNA form, the CDR3 reads TGTGCCAGCAGTTATTATTCGGACGGACGCAATCAGCCCCAGCATTTT.

This clonotype counts as medium-sized. This chain joins TRBV10-3 and TRBJ1-5; 7 bases are a match to TRBD1. CDR1 ENHRY and CDR2 SYGVKD come from the germline V gene. V lost 3 bases, J lost 6 bases, and 8 bases stayed unmatched. The CDR3 extends over 15 amino acids. The CDR3 DNA is TGTGCCATCAGTGATTTTGACAGGGTGGGTCAGCCCCAGCATTTT. Its translation: CAISDFDRVGQPQHF.

The sample holds a few counts of this clonotype. The chain employs TRBV6-6 and TRBJ1-5; 8 bases are a match to TRBD1. V lost 6 bases and J lost 6; bases outside the gene matches: 7. CDR1 is MNHNY, CDR2 SVGAGI, per germline (reference sequence). The CDR3 loop spans 14 amino acids. CDR3 in DNA: TGTGCCAGCAGGCGGACAGGGAGTAGTCAGCCCCAGCATTTT. Translated: CASRRTGSSQPQHF.

V usage is TRBV7-9 and J usage is TRBJ2-7; D gene uncertain. The V end lost 5 bases, the J end lost 11 bases, and 7 bases lay between the germline ends. This CDR3 comprises 9 residues. Germline CDR1 and CDR2: SEHNR and FQNEAQ (reference sequence). The CDR3 DNA is TGTGCCAGCAGCCTACAAAAGTACGTC. This translates into CASSLQKYV.

The chain links TRBV14 to TRBJ2-1; D not resolved. The germline gives CDR1 SGHDN, CDR2 FVKESK. The CDR3 contains 13 residues. With 1 base removed from V and 2 bases from J, the gap between germline ends came to 3 bases. The CDR3: CASSQGPYNEQFF. The CDR3, as DNA: TGTGCCAGCAGCCAAGGGCCCTACAATGAGCAGTTCTTC.

This clonotype was detected a few times. The V call is TRBV6-2 or TRBV6-3, the J call TRBJ2-2; weak D call: TRBD1 (5 bases). The germline gives CDR1 MNHEY, CDR2 SVGEGT. The CDR3 contains 15 residues. Trimming cost V 6 bases and J 4 bases, with 15 bases left between them. CDR3 protein: CASSSRAVGTGELFF. DNA of the CDR3: TGTGCCAGCAGCTCCAGGGCCGTCGGCACCGGGGAGCTGTTTTTT.

The CDR3 here is CAWSRTTNTGELFF. In DNA, the CDR3 is TGTGCCTGGAGCCGGACAACGAACACCGGGGAGCTGTTTTTT. The chain couples TRBV30 to TRBJ2-2, with D possibly matching TRBD1 (5 bases). Looked up from germline, CDR1 is GTSNPN and CDR2 is SVGIG (reference sequence). The V end was cut by 3 bases, the J end by 0 bases, with 8 bases between. This CDR3 has 14 amino acids.

This clonotype was found a few times. The chain uses TRBV7-2 and TRBJ2-7; D possibly corresponds to TRBD2 (5 bases). Germline CDR1 SGHTA, CDR2 FQGNSA. V lost 5 bases and J lost 5, with 13 bases in between. There are 13 residues in the CDR3. CDR3 bases: TGTGCCAGCAGCCCGGACCCGAGGGACGAGCAGTACGTC. This gives the protein CASSPDPRDEQYV.

The chain carries TRBV6-1 and TRBJ1-4; TRBD1 agrees at 9 bases. From germline, CDR1 is MNHNS and CDR2 SASEGT. The V segment lost 8 bases and the J segment 5 bases; nucleotides outside the gene matches: 6. The CDR3 runs 14 residues. Here the CDR3 DNA reads TGTGCCAGCGGGGCCGGGACAGGGAATGAAAAACTGTTTTTT. Its protein product is CASGAGTGNEKLFF.

This clonotype was found a few times. The CDR3 region is CASSQNRDPSTDTQYF. The CDR3 DNA reads as TGTGCCAGCAGCCAAAACAGGGACCCTAGCACAGATACGCAGTATTTT. The J gene is TRBJ2-3, the V gene TRBV4-2; a possible D gene is TRBD1 (6 bases). The CDR3 runs to 16 residues. Germline V gives CDR1 LGHNA, CDR2 YNFKEQ. Between the trimmed V and J ends, which lost 2 bases and 0 bases, there was a span of 12 bases.

This clonotype came up a few times. The rearrangement uses TRBV6-4 and TRBJ2-3; D call uncertain. This CDR3 is 14 amino acids long. Germline CDR1 reads MRHNA; CDR2 reads SNTAGT. Trimming cost V 4 bases and J 0 bases, with 8 bases left between them. CDR3 loop: CASSVRASTDTQYF. The CDR3 DNA reads TGTGCCAGCAGTGTCCGCGCGAGCACAGATACGCAGTATTTT.

Many counts were recorded for this clonotype. The V gene is TRBV7-3, the J gene TRBJ2-3; the match to TRBD2 covers 10 bases. In germline, CDR1 is SGHTA, CDR2 FQGTGA. V shed 3 bases, J shed 2 bases, and the junction held 11 bases outside the gene matches. The CDR3 has 18 amino acids. CDR3 loop: CASSFGLAGVTDTDTQYF. Here the CDR3 DNA reads TGTGCCAGCAGCTTCGGGCTAGCGGGGGTTACCGACACAGATACGCAGTATTTT. Drawing the rest from reference TRBV7-3 and TRBJ2-3, the complete variable domain is GAGVSQTPSNKVTEKGKYVELRCDPISGHTALYWYRQSLGQGPEFLIYFQGTGAADDSGLPNDRFFAVRPEGSVSTLKIQRTERGDSAVYLCASSFGLAGVTDTDTQYFGPGTRLTVL.

There are many counts of this clonotype. The rearrangement joins TRBV5-4 to TRBJ2-5; D not certain. Germline V gene data show CDR1 as SGHNT and CDR2 as YYREEE (reference sequence). The V gene lost 0 bases and the J gene lost 3 bases, with 6 bases spanning the gap. This CDR3 spans 13 amino acids. This chain's CDR3 is CASSLGAEETQYF. CDR3 sequence (DNA): TGTGCCAGCAGCTTGGGGGCAGAAGAGACCCAGTACTTC.

The sample holds a few counts of this clonotype. This chain joins TRBV4-2 and TRBJ2-2; 12 bases align to TRBD2. The CDR3 length is 17 residues. Trimming at V came to 4 bases and at J to 7 bases, leaving 10 bases not matched to a gene. Per the germline V gene, CDR1 is LGHNA and CDR2 is YNFKEQ. CDR3 region: CASSPFLAGGRNGELFF. CDR3 nucleotides: TGTGCCAGCAGCCCGTTCCTAGCGGGGGGGCGGAACGGGGAGCTGTTTTTT.

The rearrangement uses TRBV4-3 and TRBJ2-2; D gene unclear. Germline V gene lookup returns CDR1 LGHNA and CDR2 YSLEER. The CDR3 runs to 12 residues. Trimming removed 0 bases at V and 5 bases at J, with 1 base between. The CDR3 spells CASSQETGELFF. CDR3 DNA sequence: TGCGCCAGCAGCCAAGAGACCGGGGAGCTGTTTTTT.

This clonotype was seen a few times. The chain recombines TRBV6-1 with TRBJ2-7; D not resolved. Trimming pared 4 bases from V and 0 bases from J, leaving 7 bases between. The CDR3 loop spans 13 amino acids. Per germline, CDR1 MNHNS and CDR2 SASEGT. This CDR3 is CASSADGSYEQYV. The CDR3 DNA reads TGTGCCAGCAGTGCGGACGGCTCCTACGAGCAGTACGTC.

This clonotype has more than one count but fewer than ten. V usage is TRBV4-1 and J usage is TRBJ2-2; D remains unclear. V was shortened by 6 bases and J by 7 bases, with 18 bases between the two germline ends. The CDR3 is made up of 15 amino acids. CDR1 and CDR2 from the germline V gene are MGHRA and YSYEKL. The DNA of the CDR3 is TGCGCCAGCAGGTATCGCCCGAGCCTGGTCGGGGAGCTGTTTTTT. This translates into CASRYRPSLVGELFF.